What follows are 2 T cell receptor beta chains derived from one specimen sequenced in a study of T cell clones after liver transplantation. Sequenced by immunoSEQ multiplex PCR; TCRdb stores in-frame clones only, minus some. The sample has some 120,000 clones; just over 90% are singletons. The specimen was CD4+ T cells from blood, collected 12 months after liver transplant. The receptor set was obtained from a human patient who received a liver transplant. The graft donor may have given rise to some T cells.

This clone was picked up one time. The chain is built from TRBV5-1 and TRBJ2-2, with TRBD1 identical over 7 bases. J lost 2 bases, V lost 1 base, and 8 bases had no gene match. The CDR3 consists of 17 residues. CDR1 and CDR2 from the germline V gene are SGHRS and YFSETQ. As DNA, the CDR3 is TGCGCCAGCAGCTTGATTGTAGGGACAGAAAACACCGGGGAGCTGTTTTTT. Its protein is CASSLIVGTENTGELFF.

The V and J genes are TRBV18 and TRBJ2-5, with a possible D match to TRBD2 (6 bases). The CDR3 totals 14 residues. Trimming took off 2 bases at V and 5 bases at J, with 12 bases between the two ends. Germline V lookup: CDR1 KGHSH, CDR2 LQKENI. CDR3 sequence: CASSPAWEAETQYF. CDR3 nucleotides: TGTGCCAGCTCACCAGCGTGGGAGGCGGAGACCCAGTACTTC.